The TCR beta chain under discussion was sequenced for a study of T cell changes during pregnancy in multiple sclerosis. The junction had 5 bases not matched to a gene; V was cut back by 5 bases and J by 5 bases. The CDR3 spans 15 residues. The germline V gene has CDR1 SEHNR and CDR2 FQNEAQ (reference sequence). Repertoires were generated with immunoSEQ multiplex PCR, while TCRdb's copy carries only in-frame clones and drops some. The sample gives roughly 20,000 clones, roughly 91% of which show up once; approximately 6.3% is in the top ten. The TCR comes from a female donor with multiple sclerosis, enrolled in a pregnancy study. This rearrangement joins TRBV7-9 to TRBJ2-7, with 14 bases identical to TRBD2. The sample consisted of CD8+ T cells from peripheral blood mononuclear cells, taken in the first trimester of pregnancy. As DNA, the CDR3 is TGTGCCAGCAGCGGGACTAGCGGGAGTCTCAACGAGCAGTACTTC. This codes for CASSGTSGSLNEQYF. Based on the CDR3 plus reference TRBV7-9 and TRBJ2-7, the full variable domain is DTGVSQNPRHKITKRGQNVTFRCDPISEHNRLYWYRQTLGQGPEFLTYFQNEAQLEKSRLLSDRFSAERPKGSFSTLEIQRTEQGDSAMYLCASSGTSGSLNEQYFGPGTRLTVT.